The present TCR beta chain was sequenced within a study of cytomegalovirus exposure and HLA in healthy donors. Whole-study results and caveats: Clusters of TCRs from the first cohort tended to co-occur in the roughly 120 validation repertoires (as a later analysis found).

Repertoires were generated with immunoSEQ multiplex PCR, while TCRdb's copy carries only in-frame clones and drops some. Altogether some 170,000 clones are present, 80% to 90% being singletons, with the ten largest covering 2% to 2.5%. Of note for this clone: The antigen remains unidentified.

The receptor's source is a young woman in good health and CMV-seronegative. The sample was PBMCs.

As DNA, the CDR3 is TGTGCCAGCAGCTTATTGGCGACGGAAGGTAGCGGCTACACCTTC. Its protein product is CASSLLATEGSGYTF. The gene calls are TRBV7-2 and TRBJ1-2; D gene unclear. Germline CDR1 is SGHTA and CDR2 is FQGNSA. CDR3 length: 15 residues. Trimming stripped 2 bases from V and 8 bases from J, with 18 bases between.